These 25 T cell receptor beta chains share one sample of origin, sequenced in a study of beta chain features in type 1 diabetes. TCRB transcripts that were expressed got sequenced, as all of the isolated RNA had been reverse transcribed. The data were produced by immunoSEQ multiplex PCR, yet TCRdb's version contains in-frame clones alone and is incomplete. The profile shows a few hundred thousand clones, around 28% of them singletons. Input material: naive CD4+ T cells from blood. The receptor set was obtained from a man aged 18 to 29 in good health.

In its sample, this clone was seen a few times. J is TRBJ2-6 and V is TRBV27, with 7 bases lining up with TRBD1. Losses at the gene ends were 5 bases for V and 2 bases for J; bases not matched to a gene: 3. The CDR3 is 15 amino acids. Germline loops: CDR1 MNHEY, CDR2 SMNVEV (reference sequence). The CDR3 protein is CASSPDRAGANVLTF. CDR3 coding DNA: TGTGCCAGCAGTCCCGACAGGGCTGGGGCCAACGTCCTGACTTTC.

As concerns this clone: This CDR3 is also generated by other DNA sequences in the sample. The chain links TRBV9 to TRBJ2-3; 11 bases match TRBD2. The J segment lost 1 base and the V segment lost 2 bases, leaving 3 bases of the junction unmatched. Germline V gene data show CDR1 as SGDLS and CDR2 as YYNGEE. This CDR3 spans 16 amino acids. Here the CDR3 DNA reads TGTGCCAGCAGCGTTCTACTAGCGGGAGGCACAGATACGCAGTATTTT. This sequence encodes CASSVLLAGGTDTQYF.

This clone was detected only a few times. CDR3 in DNA: TGTGCCAGCAGTCCCGTGACAGGCAGAATTGGCAATGAGCAGTTCTTC. Residues: CASSPVTGRIGNEQFF. The chain recombines TRBV27 with TRBJ2-1; weak D call: TRBD1 (6 bases). CDR3 length equals 16 residues. The V gene's germline CDR1 is MNHEY and CDR2 SMNVEV (reference sequence). V lost 5 bases and J 6 bases, leaving 20 bases between the germline ends.

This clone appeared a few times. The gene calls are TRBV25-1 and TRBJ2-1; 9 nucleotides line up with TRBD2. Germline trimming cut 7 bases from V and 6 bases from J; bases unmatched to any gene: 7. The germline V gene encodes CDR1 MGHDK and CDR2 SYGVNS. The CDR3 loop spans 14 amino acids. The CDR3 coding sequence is TGTGCCAGCAAAGCTAGCGGGATCCCCAATGAGCAGTTCTTC. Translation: CASKASGIPNEQFF.

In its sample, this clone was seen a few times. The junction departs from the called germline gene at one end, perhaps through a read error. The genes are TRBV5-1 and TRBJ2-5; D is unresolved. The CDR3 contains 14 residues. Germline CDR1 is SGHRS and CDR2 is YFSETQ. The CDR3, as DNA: TGCGCCAGCAGCGTGGAATCCCCCCAACAGACCCAGTACTTC. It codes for CASSVESPQQTQYF.

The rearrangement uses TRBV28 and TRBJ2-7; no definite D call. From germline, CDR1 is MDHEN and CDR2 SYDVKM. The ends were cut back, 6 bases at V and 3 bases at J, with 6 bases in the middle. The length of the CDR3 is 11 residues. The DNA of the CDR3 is TGTGCCAGCAGGAAAGGCTACGAGCAGTACTTC. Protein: CASRKGYEQYF.

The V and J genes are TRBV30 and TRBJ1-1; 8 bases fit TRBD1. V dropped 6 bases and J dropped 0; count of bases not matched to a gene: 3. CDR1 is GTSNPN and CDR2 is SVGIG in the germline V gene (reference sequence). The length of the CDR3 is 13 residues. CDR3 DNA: TGTGCCTGTGACAGGGGAATGAACACTGAAGCTTTCTTT. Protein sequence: CACDRGMNTEAFF.

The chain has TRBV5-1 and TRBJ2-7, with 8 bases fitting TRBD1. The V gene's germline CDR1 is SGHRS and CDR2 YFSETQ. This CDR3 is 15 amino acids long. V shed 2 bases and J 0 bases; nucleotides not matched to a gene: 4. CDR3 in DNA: TGCGCCAGCAGCTTTTGGGACAGGAGCTCCTACGAGCAGTACTTC. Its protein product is CASSFWDRSSYEQYF.

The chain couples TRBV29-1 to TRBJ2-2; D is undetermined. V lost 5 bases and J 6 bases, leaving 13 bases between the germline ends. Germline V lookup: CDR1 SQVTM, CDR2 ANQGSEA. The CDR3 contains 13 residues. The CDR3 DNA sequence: TGCAGCGTTTCCCAGTCTTTTGCCGGGGAGCTGTTTTTT. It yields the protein CSVSQSFAGELFF.

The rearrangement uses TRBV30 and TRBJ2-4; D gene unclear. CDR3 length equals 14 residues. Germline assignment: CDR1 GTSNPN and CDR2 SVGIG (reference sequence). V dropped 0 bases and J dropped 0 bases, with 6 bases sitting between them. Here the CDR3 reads CAWSVPLAKNIQYF. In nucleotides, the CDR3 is TGTGCCTGGAGTGTACCTTTAGCCAAAAACATTCAGTACTTC.

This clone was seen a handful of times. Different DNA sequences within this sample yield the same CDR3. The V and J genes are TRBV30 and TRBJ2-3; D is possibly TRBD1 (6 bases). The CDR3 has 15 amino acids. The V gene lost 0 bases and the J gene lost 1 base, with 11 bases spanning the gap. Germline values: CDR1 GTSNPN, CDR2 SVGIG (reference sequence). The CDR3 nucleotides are TGTGCCTGGAGTGTACGGGCAGGGGGCACAGATACGCAGTATTTT. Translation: CAWSVRAGGTDTQYF. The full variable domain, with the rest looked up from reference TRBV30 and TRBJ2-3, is SQTIHQWPATLVQPVGSPLSLECTVEGTSNPNLYWYRQAAGRGLQLLFYSVGIGQISSEVPQNLSASRPQDRQFILSSKKLLLSDSGFYLCAWSVRAGGTDTQYFGPGTRLTVL.

This CDR3 reads CASSSTRGLAQFF. The CDR3 DNA reads as TGTGCCAGCAGCTCCACGAGGGGACTAGCGCAGTTCTTC. The chain combines TRBV7-6 with TRBJ2-1, with 9 bases aligning to TRBD2. Germline V lookup: CDR1 SGHVS, CDR2 FNYEAQ. The V gene end was trimmed by 4 bases and the J gene end by 12 bases; junction bases not matched to a gene: 7. The CDR3 extends over 13 amino acids.

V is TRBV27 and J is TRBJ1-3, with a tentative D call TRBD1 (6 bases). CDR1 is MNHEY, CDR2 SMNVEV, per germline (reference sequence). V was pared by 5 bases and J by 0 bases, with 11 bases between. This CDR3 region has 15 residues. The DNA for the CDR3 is TGTGCCAGCAGTCCTGGGACAAGCTCTGGAAACACCATATATTTT. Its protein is CASSPGTSSGNTIYF.

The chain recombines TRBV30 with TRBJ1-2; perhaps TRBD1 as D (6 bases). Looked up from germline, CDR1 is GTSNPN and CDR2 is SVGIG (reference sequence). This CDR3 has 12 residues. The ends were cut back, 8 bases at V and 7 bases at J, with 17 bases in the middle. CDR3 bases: TGTGCCCAATCGGGGGCATTGGGTGGCTACACCTTC. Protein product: CAQSGALGGYTF.

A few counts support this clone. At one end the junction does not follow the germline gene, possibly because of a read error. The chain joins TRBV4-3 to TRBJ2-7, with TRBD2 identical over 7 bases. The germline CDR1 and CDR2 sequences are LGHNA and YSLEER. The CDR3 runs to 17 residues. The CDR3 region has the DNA TGCGCCAGCAGCCAAGCCCCCTCTAGCGGCCTCTCCAACGAGCAGTACTTC. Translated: CASSQAPSSGLSNEQYF.

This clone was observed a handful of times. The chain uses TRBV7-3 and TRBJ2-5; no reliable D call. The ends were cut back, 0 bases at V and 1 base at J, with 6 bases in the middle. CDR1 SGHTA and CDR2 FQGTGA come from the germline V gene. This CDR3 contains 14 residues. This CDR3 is CASSLTNGQETQYF. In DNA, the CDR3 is TGTGCCAGCAGCTTAACGAACGGCCAAGAGACCCAGTACTTC.

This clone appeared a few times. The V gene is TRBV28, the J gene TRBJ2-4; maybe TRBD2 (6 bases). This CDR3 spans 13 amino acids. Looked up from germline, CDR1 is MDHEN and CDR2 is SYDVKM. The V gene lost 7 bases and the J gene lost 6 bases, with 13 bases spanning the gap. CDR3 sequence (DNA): TGTGCCAGCACCGAATCAGCGGGAAACATTCAGTACTTC. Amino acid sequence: CASTESAGNIQYF.

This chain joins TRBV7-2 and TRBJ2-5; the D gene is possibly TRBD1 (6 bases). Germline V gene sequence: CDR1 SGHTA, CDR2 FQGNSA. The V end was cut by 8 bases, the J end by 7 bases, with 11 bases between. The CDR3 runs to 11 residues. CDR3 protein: CASGRGGTQYF. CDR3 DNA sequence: TGTGCCAGCGGACGAGGGGGGACCCAGTACTTC. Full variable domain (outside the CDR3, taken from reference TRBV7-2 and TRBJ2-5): GAGVSQSPSNKVTEKGKDVELRCDPISGHTALYWYRQSLGQGLEFLIYFQGNSAPDKSGLPSDRFSAERTGGSVSTLTIQRTQQEDSAVYLCASGRGGTQYFGPGTRLLVL.

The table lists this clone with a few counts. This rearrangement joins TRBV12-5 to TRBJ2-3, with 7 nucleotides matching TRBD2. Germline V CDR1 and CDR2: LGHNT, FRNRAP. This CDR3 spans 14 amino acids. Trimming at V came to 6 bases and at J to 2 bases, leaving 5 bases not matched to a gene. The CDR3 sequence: CASGLGRDTDTQYF. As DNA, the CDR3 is TGTGCTAGTGGCCTTGGGAGGGACACAGATACGCAGTATTTT. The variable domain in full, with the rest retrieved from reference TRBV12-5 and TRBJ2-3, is DARVTQTPRHKVTEMGQEVTMRCQPILGHNTVFWYRQTMMQGLELLAYFRNRAPLDDSGMPKDRFSAEMPDATLATLKIQPSEPRDSAVYFCASGLGRDTDTQYFGPGTRLTVL.

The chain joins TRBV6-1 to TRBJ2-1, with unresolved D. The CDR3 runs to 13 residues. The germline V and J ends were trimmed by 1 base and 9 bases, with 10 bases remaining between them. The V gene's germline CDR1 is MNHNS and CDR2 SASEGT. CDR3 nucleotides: TGTGCCAGCAGTGAAGGCGGCCGACCTGAGCAGTTCTTC. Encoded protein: CASSEGGRPEQFF.

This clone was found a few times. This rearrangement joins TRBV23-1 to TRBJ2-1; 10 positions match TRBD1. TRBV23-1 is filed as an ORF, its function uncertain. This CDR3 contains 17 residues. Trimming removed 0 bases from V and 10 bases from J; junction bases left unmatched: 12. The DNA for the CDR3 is TGCGCCAGCAGTCAATCACGGAGACAGGGGGCGCGTGGCGAGCAGTTCTTC. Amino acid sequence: CASSQSRRQGARGEQFF.

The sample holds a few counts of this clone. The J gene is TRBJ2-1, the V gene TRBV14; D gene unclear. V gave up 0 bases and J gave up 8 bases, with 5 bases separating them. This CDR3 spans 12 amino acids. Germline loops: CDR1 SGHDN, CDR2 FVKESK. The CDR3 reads CASSQDLDEQFF. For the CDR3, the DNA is TGTGCCAGCAGCCAAGATTTGGATGAGCAGTTCTTC.

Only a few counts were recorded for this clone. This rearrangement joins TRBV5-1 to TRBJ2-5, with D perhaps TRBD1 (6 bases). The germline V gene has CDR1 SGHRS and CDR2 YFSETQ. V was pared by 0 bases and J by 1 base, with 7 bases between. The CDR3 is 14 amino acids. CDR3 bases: TGCGCCAGCAGCTTGGGGACAGCCCAAGAGACCCAGTACTTC. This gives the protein CASSLGTAQETQYF.

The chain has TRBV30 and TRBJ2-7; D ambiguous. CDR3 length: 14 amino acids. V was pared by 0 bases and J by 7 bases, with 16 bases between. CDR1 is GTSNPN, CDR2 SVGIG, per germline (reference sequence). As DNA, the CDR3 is TGTGCCTGGAGTGTACGGCCCTTGCGTAAGGAGCAGTACTTC. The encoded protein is CAWSVRPLRKEQYF.

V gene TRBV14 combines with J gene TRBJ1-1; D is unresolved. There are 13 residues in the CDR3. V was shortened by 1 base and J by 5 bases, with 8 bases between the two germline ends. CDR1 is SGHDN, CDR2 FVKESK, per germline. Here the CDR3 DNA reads TGTGCCAGCAGCCAAGGGCTGAGGACTGAAGCTTTCTTT. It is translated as CASSQGLRTEAFF.